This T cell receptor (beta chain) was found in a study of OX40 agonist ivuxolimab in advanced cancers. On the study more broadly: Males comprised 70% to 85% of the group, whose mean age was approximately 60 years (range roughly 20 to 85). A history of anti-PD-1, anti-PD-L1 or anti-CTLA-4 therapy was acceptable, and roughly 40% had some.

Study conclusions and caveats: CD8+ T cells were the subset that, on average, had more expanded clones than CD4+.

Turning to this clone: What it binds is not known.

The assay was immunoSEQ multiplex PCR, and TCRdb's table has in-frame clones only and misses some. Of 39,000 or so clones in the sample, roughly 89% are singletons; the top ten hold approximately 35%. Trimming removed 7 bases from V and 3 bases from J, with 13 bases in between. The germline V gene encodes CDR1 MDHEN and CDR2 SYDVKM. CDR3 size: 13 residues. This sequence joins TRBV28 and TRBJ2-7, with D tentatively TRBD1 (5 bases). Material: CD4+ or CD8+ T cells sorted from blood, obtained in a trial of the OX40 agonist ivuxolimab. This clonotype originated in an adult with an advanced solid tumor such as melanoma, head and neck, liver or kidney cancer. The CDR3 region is CASNRGGLYEQYF. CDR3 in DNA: TGTGCCAGCAATAGGGGCGGCCTCTACGAGCAGTACTTC.